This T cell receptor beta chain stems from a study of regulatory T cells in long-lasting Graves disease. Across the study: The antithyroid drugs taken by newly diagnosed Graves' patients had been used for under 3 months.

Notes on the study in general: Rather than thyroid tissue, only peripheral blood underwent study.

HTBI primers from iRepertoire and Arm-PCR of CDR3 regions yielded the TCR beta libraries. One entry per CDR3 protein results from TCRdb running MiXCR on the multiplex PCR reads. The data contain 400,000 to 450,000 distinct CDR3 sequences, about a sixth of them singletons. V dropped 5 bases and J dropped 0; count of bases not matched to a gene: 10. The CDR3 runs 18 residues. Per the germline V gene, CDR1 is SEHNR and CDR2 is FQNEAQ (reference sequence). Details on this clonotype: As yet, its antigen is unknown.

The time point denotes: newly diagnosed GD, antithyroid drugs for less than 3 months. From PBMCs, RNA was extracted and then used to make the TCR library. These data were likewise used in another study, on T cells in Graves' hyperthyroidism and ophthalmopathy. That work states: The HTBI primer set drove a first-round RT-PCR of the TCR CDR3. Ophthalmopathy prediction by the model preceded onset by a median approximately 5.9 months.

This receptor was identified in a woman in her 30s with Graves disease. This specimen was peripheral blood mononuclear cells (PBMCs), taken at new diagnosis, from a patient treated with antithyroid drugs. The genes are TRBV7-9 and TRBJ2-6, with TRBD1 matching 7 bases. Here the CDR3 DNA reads TGTGCCAGCAGCAACCCGACAGGGACACGCTCTGGGGCCAACGTCCTGACTTTC. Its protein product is CASSNPTGTRSGANVLTF.